This TCR beta chain was sequenced in a study of T cell responses to AZD1222 COVID-19 vaccine. V was trimmed by 2 bases and J by 1 base, leaving 12 bases between them. The germline V gene encodes CDR1 SGHRS and CDR2 YFSETQ. The CDR3 runs to 16 residues. Study-wide results and limits: Donors, mostly white British, included more females; clonal diversity was possibly underestimated. Reports say nearly half of spike-specific TCRs go after unmutated variant regions.

Some clones are missing from TCRdb's copy, which holds only in-frame ones; the method was immunoSEQ multiplex PCR. This sample carries about 180,000 clones, over 85% of them seen once, and the ten largest clones take less than 3%. With respect to this clone: Its antigen is still unknown.

The sequence was obtained from an adult in good health. The chain carries TRBV5-1 and TRBJ2-2; D not certain. Sequenced here: peripheral blood, sampled on day 0 of AZD1222 vaccination. As DNA, the CDR3 is TGCGCCAGCAGCTTCATTAACCGGATGAACACCGGGGAGCTGTTTTTT. It encodes CASSFINRMNTGELFF.